A selection of T cell receptor beta chains follows, all from one sample in a study of blood T cell repertoires in COVID-19. Measured with immunoSEQ multiplex PCR; TCRdb has only the in-frame clones, and not every one. The data contain about 190,000 clones, roughly 89% of them singletons. The sequenced sample was peripheral blood. Receptor source: a man in his forties with acute or convalescent COVID-19. Each CDR3 is given with its conserved first and last residue. The D gene is left open where the match is weak. Some rows mark clone size as missing; the rest say once, few, many or name a class of expanded clone.

v_gene	abundance	j_gene	d_gene	CDR3nt	CDR3aa
TRBV5-1	few	TRBJ1-1	NA	TGCGCCAGCAGCGCGACGGGACACATGAACACTGAAGCTTTCTTT	CASSATGHMNTEAFF
TRBV6-5	NA	TRBJ2-7	NA	TGTGCCAGCAGATCCGATCCCGGGGTCGGCGAGCAGTACTTC	CASRSDPGVGEQYF
TRBV2	NA	TRBJ1-5	NA	TGTGCCAGCAGTGAACAACGGAGTAGCAATCAGCCCCAGCATTTT	CASSEQRSSNQPQHF
TRBV14	NA	TRBJ2-1	TRBD2	TGTGCCAGCAGTAACCCCCGGGGACTAGCGGGGGGGCCCATAAATGAGCAGTTCTTC	CASSNPRGLAGGPINEQFF
TRBV7-2	few	TRBJ1-2	TRBD1	TGTGCCAGCAGCCCGGGGGGACAGGGAGCCCTCTATGGCTACACCTTC	CASSPGGQGALYGYTF
TRBV12-5	NA	TRBJ1-1	TRBD1	TGTGCTAGTGGTGGAGGGACAGGCTATGAAGCTTTCTTT	CASGGGTGYEAFF
TRBV2	NA	TRBJ1-6	NA	TGTGCCAGCAGTGACGGGACTTCCTATAATTCACCCCTCCACTTT	CASSDGTSYNSPLHF
TRBV7-9	few	TRBJ2-2	TRBD1	TGTGCCAGCAGCCCCCCGACAGGGCTGAACACCGGGGAGCTGTTTTTT	CASSPPTGLNTGELFF
TRBV6-2/TRBV6-3	NA	TRBJ1-2	NA	TGTGCCAGCAGCCGGACTGGATCGAACTATGGCTACACCTTC	CASSRTGSNYGYTF
TRBV7-2	NA	TRBJ2-7	NA	TGTGCCAGCAGCGCATTCACAGGGCCCGATCCGTACTTC	CASSAFTGPDPYF
TRBV6-5	once	TRBJ1-2	TRBD1	TGTGCCAGCAGTTACTCGCTTCGGGACAGTAACTATGGCTACACCTTC	CASSYSLRDSNYGYTF
TRBV5-8	NA	TRBJ1-2	NA	TGTGCCAGCAGCTTAAACCGGGACATCGCTGGCTACACCTTC	CASSLNRDIAGYTF
TRBV11-2	NA	TRBJ2-2	TRBD1	TGTGCCAGCAGCTTAGGTGCAGGGGGCTGGGTCGGGGAGCTGTTTTTT	CASSLGAGGWVGELFF
TRBV29-1	NA	TRBJ2-7	TRBD2	TGCAGCGTTCCCGGGGGGGGAGGGGTCCCCAAGACCGGGGAGCAGTACTTC	CSVPGGGGVPKTGEQYF
TRBV24-1	NA	TRBJ2-3	TRBD2	TGTGCCACCAGTGCTGCGGGGGGTGATACGCAGTATTTT	CATSAAGGDTQYF
TRBV24-1	NA	TRBJ2-7	TRBD2	TGTGCCACCAGTGAAGGGAGGGTCTCCTACGAGCAGTACTTC	CATSEGRVSYEQYF
TRBV18	NA	TRBJ2-1	TRBD1	TGTGCCAGTTCGCAGGGGACAGTCTACAATGAGCAGTTCTTC	CASSQGTVYNEQFF
TRBV3-1/TRBV3-2	NA	TRBJ1-1	NA	TGTGCCAGCAGCCAAGGACAGACCAAGGCGAGCTCGCCTTTCTTT	CASSQGQTKASSPFF
TRBV7-9	NA	TRBJ2-1	NA	TGTGCCAGCAGCTTTGGCAGGGCCGGTATACAGTTCTTC	CASSFGRAGIQFF
TRBV25-1	NA	TRBJ1-2	NA	TGTGCCAGCAGGATCGACAGCAACTATGGCTACACCTTC	CASRIDSNYGYTF
TRBV11-2	NA	TRBJ2-7	NA	TGTGCCAGCAGGCGAGCAGGGAACTCCTACGAGCAGTACTTC	CASRRAGNSYEQYF
TRBV6-2/TRBV6-3	NA	TRBJ2-5	NA	TGTGCCAGCAGTGCCCTGGCCGGCCAAGGAGGCCAGTACTTC	CASSALAGQGGQYF
TRBV19	NA	TRBJ1-1	NA	TGTGCCAGTAGGAACAGGGCGGTGAACACTGAAGCTTTCTTT	CASRNRAVNTEAFF
TRBV10-3	NA	TRBJ2-3	TRBD1	TGTGCCATCAGTAGTCCACAGGGGGGTTCAACAGATACGCAGTATTTT	CAISSPQGGSTDTQYF
TRBV5-1	NA	TRBJ1-2	NA	TGCGCCAGCACCGCCTCGGTTAACTATGGCTACACCTTC	CASTASVNYGYTF
TRBV2	NA	TRBJ2-7	TRBD1	TGTGCCAGCAGGGGGGACAGCTACGAGCAGTACTTC	CASRGDSYEQYF
TRBV4-1	few	TRBJ2-7	TRBD2	TGCGCCAGCAGCCAAGGACAACCGGGGACTAGCGGGGGTTACGAGCAGTACTTC	CASSQGQPGTSGGYEQYF
TRBV30	NA	TRBJ2-5	TRBD1	TGTGCCTGGGACCCGGGACAGGGGGCTTCAGAGACCCAGTACTTC	CAWDPGQGASETQYF
TRBV11-2	NA	TRBJ1-1	TRBD1	TGTGCCAGCAGCTTAGATGCCAGGGGGCTGGAAGCTTTCTTT	CASSLDARGLEAFF
TRBV7-2	NA	TRBJ1-5	TRBD1	TGTGCCAGCAGCACCCAAACAGGGGGAGCTCAGCCCCAGCATTTT	CASSTQTGGAQPQHF
TRBV18	NA	TRBJ2-1	NA	TGTGCCAGCTCACTCGGACAGAACAATGAGCAGTTCTTC	CASSLGQNNEQFF
TRBV6-4	once	TRBJ2-3	TRBD2	TGTGCCAGCAGTGAGGCAGCGGGGGGCTTCTATACGCAGTATTTT	CASSEAAGGFYTQYF
TRBV5-1	NA	TRBJ1-2	NA	TGCGCCAGCAGCTTGGACAGGTCCTATGGCTACACCTTC	CASSLDRSYGYTF
TRBV27	NA	TRBJ1-2	TRBD1	TGTGCCAGCAGTCCCGGGACAGTTCGGAGCTATGGCTACACCTTC	CASSPGTVRSYGYTF
TRBV7-2	NA	TRBJ1-5	NA	TGTGCCAGCAGCCCACATGGTAGCAATCAGCCCCAGCATTTT	CASSPHGSNQPQHF
TRBV5-1	NA	TRBJ2-7	TRBD1	TGCGCCAGCTCCTTCCAAGGGACAGGGTCCCACGAGCAGTACTTC	CASSFQGTGSHEQYF
TRBV12-5	NA	TRBJ1-5	TRBD1	TGTGCTAGTGGTTTGGTACTACAGGGGGCGAATCAGCCCCAGCATTTT	CASGLVLQGANQPQHF
TRBV5-6	NA	TRBJ2-1	TRBD1	TGTGCCAGCAGGTACAGGGGGCTCAATGAGCAGTTCTTC	CASRYRGLNEQFF
TRBV4-3	once	TRBJ2-7	TRBD2	TGCGCCAGCAGCCAATTAGCGGGGCTGAACGAGCAGTACTTC	CASSQLAGLNEQYF
TRBV29-1	NA	TRBJ1-3	NA	TGCAGCGGCAAAACAGGTATCTCTGGAAACACCATATATTTT	CSGKTGISGNTIYF
TRBV5-1	NA	TRBJ2-7	NA	TGCGCCAGCAGCTTGGAGTGGCTGGGGCCCTACGAGCAGTACTTC	CASSLEWLGPYEQYF
TRBV7-7	NA	TRBJ1-5	NA	TGTGCTAGCAGCGTCGACAGAAATCAGCCCCAGCATTTT	CASSVDRNQPQHF